A selection of T cell receptor beta chains follows, all from one sample in a study of T-cell reconstitution after alpha-beta-depleted transplantation in children. TCRdb used MiXCR to reprocess the PCR reads, holding one entry per CDR3 protein. The table includes some 260,000 distinct CDR3 sequences, approximately 24% detected once. The sequencing here drew on PBMCs, mostly from graft donor cells, taken 360 days after TCRalphabeta/CD19-depleted stem cell transplant. These TCRs come from a female patient aged 2-9 years who had a stem cell transplant for congenital amegakaryocytic thrombocytopenia, so the T cells may come from the graft donor. Both conserved end residues are part of each CDR3. Each record gives: CDR3 DNA, CDR3 protein, clone size, D gene, J gene, V gene. The D gene is left open where the match is weak. Clone size is shown for a subset of rows, as once, few, many or a class of expanded clone.

DNA: TGTGCCAGCAGTGGCCTATTTGCAACTAATGAAAAACTGTTTTTT; CDR3: CASSGLFATNEKLFF; size: few; D: NA; J: TRBJ1-4; V: TRBV6-1
DNA: TGTGCCAGCTCACCACGAGCGAGCACCGGGGAGCTGTTTTTT; CDR3: CASSPRASTGELFF; size: NA; D: NA; J: TRBJ2-2; V: TRBV18
DNA: TGTGCCAGCAGTTCCGGTCGAGCAGGGCTTCTCAATGAGCAGTTCTTC; CDR3: CASSSGRAGLLNEQFF; size: NA; D: NA; J: TRBJ2-1; V: TRBV28
DNA: TGCAGTGCCCCCCCTAGCGGGGGGGCCTACGAGCAGTACTTC; CDR3: CSAPPSGGAYEQYF; size: NA; D: TRBD2; J: TRBJ2-7; V: TRBV20-1
DNA: TGTGCCAGCAGCGCCGGGACGCACTCCTACGAGCAGTACTTC; CDR3: CASSAGTHSYEQYF; size: few; D: NA; J: TRBJ2-7; V: TRBV9
DNA: TGTGCCAGCAGGCCAGGGGGCGACCGCAACGAGCAGTACTTC; CDR3: CASRPGGDRNEQYF; size: NA; D: TRBD1; J: TRBJ2-7; V: TRBV12-3/TRBV12-4
DNA: TGTGCCAGCAGTCCCCGGGGAGCGGGTGGTGCAGATACGCAGTATTTT; CDR3: CASSPRGAGGADTQYF; size: NA; D: NA; J: TRBJ2-3; V: TRBV28
DNA: TGTGCCAGCAGCTTGGTGCAGGGGGTTACCTACGAGCAGTACTTC; CDR3: CASSLVQGVTYEQYF; size: few; D: TRBD1; J: TRBJ2-7; V: TRBV5-5
DNA: TGTGCCAGCAAAGAGGCCTCCCAGACCCAGTACTTC; CDR3: CASKEASQTQYF; size: few; D: NA; J: TRBJ2-5; V: TRBV12-3/TRBV12-4
DNA: TGTGCCAGCAGCCGTACCACGGGGGATACGCAGTATTTT; CDR3: CASSRTTGDTQYF; size: NA; D: NA; J: TRBJ2-3; V: TRBV7-2
DNA: TGTGCCAGCAGTCTACAAAAGTCCCCCTCCTACAATGAGCAGTTCTTC; CDR3: CASSLQKSPSYNEQFF; size: once; D: NA; J: TRBJ2-1; V: TRBV28
DNA: TGTGCCAGCAGCCTAGGACTAGCGGGGGTCGAGCAGTACTTC; CDR3: CASSLGLAGVEQYF; size: few; D: TRBD2; J: TRBJ2-7; V: TRBV9
DNA: TGCAGTGCTAGCACCTTACTAGCGGAGGAGACCCAGTACTTC; CDR3: CSASTLLAEETQYF; size: few; D: TRBD2; J: TRBJ2-5; V: TRBV20-1
DNA: TGTGCCAGCAGCCAAGGGGCGGGACTAGTGTTCTACGAGCAGTACTTC; CDR3: CASSQGAGLVFYEQYF; size: few; D: TRBD2; J: TRBJ2-7; V: TRBV4-2
DNA: TGTGCCAGCAGCCAAGGATTGGGCTTTAATTCACCCCTCCACTTT; CDR3: CASSQGLGFNSPLHF; size: few; D: NA; J: TRBJ1-6; V: TRBV3-1
DNA: TGTGCCACCCAGACTAGCCCCTACAATGAGCAGTTCTTC; CDR3: CATQTSPYNEQFF; size: NA; D: TRBD2; J: TRBJ2-1; V: TRBV24-1
DNA: TGTGCCAGCAGCGCATGGATCCAAGAGACCCAGTACTTC; CDR3: CASSAWIQETQYF; size: NA; D: NA; J: TRBJ2-5; V: TRBV5-5
DNA: TGTGCCAGCAGTATCGACGGTACACCAATCTATGGCTACACCTTC; CDR3: CASSIDGTPIYGYTF; size: NA; D: NA; J: TRBJ1-2; V: TRBV12-3/TRBV12-4
DNA: TGTGCCAGCAGGGACAGGGAGTCTAGCTGGGAGCAGTACTTC; CDR3: CASRDRESSWEQYF; size: NA; D: TRBD1; J: TRBJ2-7; V: TRBV2
DNA: TGTGCCACCAGCCATTATGGGCGGGAGGGCAGCAATGAGCAGTTCTTC; CDR3: CATSHYGREGSNEQFF; size: NA; D: TRBD2; J: TRBJ2-1; V: TRBV15
DNA: TGCGCCAGCAGCCAAATATCCGGGCCGACCTACGAGCAGTACTTC; CDR3: CASSQISGPTYEQYF; size: few; D: NA; J: TRBJ2-7; V: TRBV4-1
DNA: TGTGCCAGCAGAAACGTGGCAGCCACAGATACGCAGTATTTT; CDR3: CASRNVAATDTQYF; size: NA; D: NA; J: TRBJ2-3; V: TRBV28
DNA: TGTGCCAGCAGCTTTCTCAGGGGTCGCACCGGGGAGCTGTTTTTT; CDR3: CASSFLRGRTGELFF; size: few; D: NA; J: TRBJ2-2; V: TRBV11-2
DNA: TGTGCCAGCAGCCAAGAGCCTGCCTGGAGCGGGGGCACAGATACGCAGTATTTT; CDR3: CASSQEPAWSGGTDTQYF; size: few; D: TRBD2; J: TRBJ2-3; V: TRBV4-2
DNA: TGTGCCAGCAGCTCGTCGGACTCCGGCACAGATACGCAGTATTTT; CDR3: CASSSSDSGTDTQYF; size: NA; D: NA; J: TRBJ2-3; V: TRBV9
DNA: TGCGCCAGCAGCCGGGACAGGACCTCCTACAATGAGCAGTTCTTC; CDR3: CASSRDRTSYNEQFF; size: many; D: TRBD1; J: TRBJ2-1; V: TRBV4-1
DNA: TGCAGCGGGGACACTAGCGGGAGTAGCAATGAGCAGTTCTTC; CDR3: CSGDTSGSSNEQFF; size: NA; D: TRBD2; J: TRBJ2-1; V: TRBV29-1
DNA: TGTGCCAGCAGTCCGACAGAAGCTTTCTTT; CDR3: CASSPTEAFF; size: NA; D: NA; J: TRBJ1-1; V: TRBV2
DNA: TGTGCCAGCACCCAACTAGCGGGCAACACCGGGGAGCTGTTTTTT; CDR3: CASTQLAGNTGELFF; size: few; D: TRBD2; J: TRBJ2-2; V: TRBV2
DNA: TGTGCCAGCAGGAGACTCGGGGTCCGTACCGGGGAGCTGTTTTTT; CDR3: CASRRLGVRTGELFF; size: NA; D: NA; J: TRBJ2-2; V: TRBV2
DNA: TGTGCCAGCAGTCCCTTGGGGGAGTCTGGCTACACCTTC; CDR3: CASSPLGESGYTF; size: NA; D: NA; J: TRBJ1-2; V: TRBV12-3/TRBV12-4
DNA: TGTGCCAGCAGGACCGGGACAGGGCAGTATTTT; CDR3: CASRTGTGQYF; size: NA; D: TRBD1; J: TRBJ2-3; V: TRBV25-1
DNA: TGTGCCAGCAGCTTAGGCGGGACAGATAACACTGAAGCTTTCTTT; CDR3: CASSLGGTDNTEAFF; size: once; D: TRBD1; J: TRBJ1-1; V: TRBV7-2
DNA: TGCGCCAGGGACAGAAGAACTAGCAATCAGCCCCAGCATTTT; CDR3: CARDRRTSNQPQHF; size: NA; D: NA; J: TRBJ1-5; V: TRBV5-1
DNA: TGTGCCATCAGTGGAGCGGGGGACGGCACAGATACGCAGTATTTT; CDR3: CAISGAGDGTDTQYF; size: many; D: TRBD2; J: TRBJ2-3; V: TRBV10-3
DNA: TGCGCCAGCAGCTTGGACGACAGGTACTCCTATGGCTACACCTTC; CDR3: CASSLDDRYSYGYTF; size: NA; D: NA; J: TRBJ1-2; V: TRBV5-1
DNA: TGTGCCAGCAGTACAGGTCAGCCCCAGCATTTT; CDR3: CASSTGQPQHF; size: few; D: NA; J: TRBJ1-5; V: TRBV12-3/TRBV12-4
DNA: TGCGCCAGCAGCCGAAATAGCGGGGGGGCCTACAATGAGCAGTTCTTC; CDR3: CASSRNSGGAYNEQFF; size: NA; D: TRBD2; J: TRBJ2-1; V: TRBV5-1
DNA: TGTGCCAGCAGCCGCGGACTAGCGGGGGACTACGAGCAGTACTTC; CDR3: CASSRGLAGDYEQYF; size: many; D: TRBD2; J: TRBJ2-7; V: TRBV28
DNA: TGCAGTGCCACCCTTGGGGATCTCAATCAGCCCCAGCATTTT; CDR3: CSATLGDLNQPQHF; size: few; D: NA; J: TRBJ1-5; V: TRBV20-1
DNA: TGCGCCAGCAGCCGAGGGCCAGACTTGAACACTGAAGCTTTCTTT; CDR3: CASSRGPDLNTEAFF; size: NA; D: NA; J: TRBJ1-1; V: TRBV5-1
DNA: TGTGCCAGCAGCTTAGGGCTAGCGGGTAGGGATGAGCAGTTCTTC; CDR3: CASSLGLAGRDEQFF; size: once; D: TRBD2; J: TRBJ2-1; V: TRBV7-2
DNA: TGTGCCAGCAGTTTATCGGCGGGAGGCACCGGGGAGCTGTTTTTT; CDR3: CASSLSAGGTGELFF; size: NA; D: TRBD2; J: TRBJ2-2; V: TRBV12-3/TRBV12-4
DNA: TGTGCCAGCAGCCGTAAGGGCGACTTTAACTACGAGCAGTACTTC; CDR3: CASSRKGDFNYEQYF; size: NA; D: NA; J: TRBJ2-7; V: TRBV28
DNA: TGCAGTGCTGAGGACAGTGGGGAGCAGTTCTTC; CDR3: CSAEDSGEQFF; size: NA; D: NA; J: TRBJ2-1; V: TRBV20-1
DNA: TGTGCCAGCAGTCCGATCTTGTTCCGCTCCCAAGAGACCCAGTACTTC; CDR3: CASSPILFRSQETQYF; size: NA; D: NA; J: TRBJ2-5; V: TRBV6-2/TRBV6-3
DNA: TGTGCCAGTAGTATGACCGGGACGCCGGTACCCGGGGAGCTGTTTTTT; CDR3: CASSMTGTPVPGELFF; size: NA; D: NA; J: TRBJ2-2; V: TRBV19
DNA: TGCGCCAGCAGACTACACAGGAGGACAGGGGTTGAGGCCACTGAAGCTTTCTTT; CDR3: CASRLHRRTGVEATEAFF; size: few; D: TRBD1; J: TRBJ1-1; V: TRBV4-1
DNA: TGTGCCAGCAAGGTATACCCCGGAGGCGACAATGAGCAGTTCTTC; CDR3: CASKVYPGGDNEQFF; size: NA; D: NA; J: TRBJ2-1; V: TRBV27
DNA: TGTGCCAGCTCACTAAACAGGGACGGATCCAATCAGCCCCAGCATTTT; CDR3: CASSLNRDGSNQPQHF; size: NA; D: NA; J: TRBJ1-5; V: TRBV18
DNA: TGTGCCAGCAGCTTAGGTGGGCCCCCAGATACGCAGTATTTT; CDR3: CASSLGGPPDTQYF; size: NA; D: NA; J: TRBJ2-3; V: TRBV7-2
DNA: TGTGCCACCGGGGGACAGGACTATAGCAATCAGCCCCAGCATTTT; CDR3: CATGGQDYSNQPQHF; size: once; D: TRBD1; J: TRBJ1-5; V: TRBV10-3
DNA: TGTGCCAGCAGCTTAGCGGCGGGCCCTTCCTACGAGCAGTACTTC; CDR3: CASSLAAGPSYEQYF; size: NA; D: NA; J: TRBJ2-7; V: TRBV7-2
DNA: TGCGCCAGCAGCCAAGTACAGGGACCCAGTCAGCCCCAGCATTTT; CDR3: CASSQVQGPSQPQHF; size: many; D: NA; J: TRBJ1-5; V: TRBV4-1